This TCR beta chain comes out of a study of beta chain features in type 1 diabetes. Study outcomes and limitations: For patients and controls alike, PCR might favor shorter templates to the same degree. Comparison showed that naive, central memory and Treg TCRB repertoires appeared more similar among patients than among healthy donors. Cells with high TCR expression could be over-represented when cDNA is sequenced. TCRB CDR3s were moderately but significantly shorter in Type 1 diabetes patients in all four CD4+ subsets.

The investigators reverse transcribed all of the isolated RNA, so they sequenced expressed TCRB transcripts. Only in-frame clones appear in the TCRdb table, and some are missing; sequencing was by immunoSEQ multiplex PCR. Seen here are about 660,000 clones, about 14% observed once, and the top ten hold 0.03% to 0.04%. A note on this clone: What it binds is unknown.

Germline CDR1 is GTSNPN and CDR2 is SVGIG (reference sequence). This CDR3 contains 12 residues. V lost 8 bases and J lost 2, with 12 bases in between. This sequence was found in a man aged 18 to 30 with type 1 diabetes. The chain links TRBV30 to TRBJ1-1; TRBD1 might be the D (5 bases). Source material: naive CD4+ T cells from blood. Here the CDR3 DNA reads TGTGCCCGCAGGAGGGGAAACACTGAAGCTTTCTTT. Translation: CARRRGNTEAFF.